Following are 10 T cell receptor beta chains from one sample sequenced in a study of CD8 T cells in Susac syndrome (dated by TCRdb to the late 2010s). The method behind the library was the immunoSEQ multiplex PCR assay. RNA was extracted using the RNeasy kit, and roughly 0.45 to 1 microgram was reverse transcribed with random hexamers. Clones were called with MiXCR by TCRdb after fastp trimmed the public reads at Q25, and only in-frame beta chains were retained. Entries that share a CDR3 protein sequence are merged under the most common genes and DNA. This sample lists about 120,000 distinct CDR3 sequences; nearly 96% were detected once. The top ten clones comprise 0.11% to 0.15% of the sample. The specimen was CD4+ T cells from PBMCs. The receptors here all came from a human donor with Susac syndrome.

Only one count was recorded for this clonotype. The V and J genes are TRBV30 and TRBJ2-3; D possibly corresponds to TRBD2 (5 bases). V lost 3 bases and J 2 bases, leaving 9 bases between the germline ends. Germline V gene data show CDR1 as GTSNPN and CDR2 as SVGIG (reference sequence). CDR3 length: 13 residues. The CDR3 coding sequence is TGTGCCTGGAGCCACGGACTCACAGATACGCAGTATTTT. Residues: CAWSHGLTDTQYF.

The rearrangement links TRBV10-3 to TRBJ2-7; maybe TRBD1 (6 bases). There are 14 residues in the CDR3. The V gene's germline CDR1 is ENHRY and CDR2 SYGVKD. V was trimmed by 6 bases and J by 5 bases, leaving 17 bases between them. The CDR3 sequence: CAISSLSRGHEQYF. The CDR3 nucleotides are TGTGCCATCAGCTCCCTTTCCAGGGGCCACGAGCAGTACTTC.

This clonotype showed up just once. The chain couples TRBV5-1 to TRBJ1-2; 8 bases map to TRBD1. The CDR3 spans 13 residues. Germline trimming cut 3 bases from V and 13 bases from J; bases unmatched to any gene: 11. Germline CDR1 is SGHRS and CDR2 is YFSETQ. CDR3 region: CASSSDGTGRCTF. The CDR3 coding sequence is TGCGCCAGCAGCTCCGACGGGACAGGACGCTGCACCTTC.

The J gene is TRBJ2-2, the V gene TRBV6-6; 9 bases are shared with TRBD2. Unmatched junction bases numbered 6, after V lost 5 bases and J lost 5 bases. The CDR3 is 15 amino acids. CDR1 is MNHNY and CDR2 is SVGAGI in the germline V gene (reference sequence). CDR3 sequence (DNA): TGTGCCAGCAGTGCGACTAGCGGTTTAACCGGGGAGCTGTTTTTT. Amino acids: CASSATSGLTGELFF.

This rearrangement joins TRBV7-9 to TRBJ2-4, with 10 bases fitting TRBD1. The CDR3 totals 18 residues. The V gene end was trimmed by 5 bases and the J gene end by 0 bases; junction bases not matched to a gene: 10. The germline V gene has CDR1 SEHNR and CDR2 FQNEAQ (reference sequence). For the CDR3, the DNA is TGTGCCAGCAGCCCGGGGACAGGGGAGGGGATAGCCAAAAACATTCAGTACTTC. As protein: CASSPGTGEGIAKNIQYF.

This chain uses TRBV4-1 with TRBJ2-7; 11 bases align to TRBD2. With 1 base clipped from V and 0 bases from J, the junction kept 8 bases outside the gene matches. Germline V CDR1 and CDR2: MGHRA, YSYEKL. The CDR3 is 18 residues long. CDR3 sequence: CASSQARTSGSSSYEQYF. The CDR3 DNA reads TGCGCCAGCAGCCAAGCCCGAACTAGCGGGAGTTCCTCCTACGAGCAGTACTTC.

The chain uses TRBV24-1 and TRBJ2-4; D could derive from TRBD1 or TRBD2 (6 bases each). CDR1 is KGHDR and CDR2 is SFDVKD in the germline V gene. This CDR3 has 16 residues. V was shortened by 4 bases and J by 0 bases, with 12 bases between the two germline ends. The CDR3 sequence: CATSDPGARAKNIQYF. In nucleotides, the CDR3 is TGTGCCACCAGTGACCCGGGGGCGAGAGCCAAAAACATTCAGTACTTC.

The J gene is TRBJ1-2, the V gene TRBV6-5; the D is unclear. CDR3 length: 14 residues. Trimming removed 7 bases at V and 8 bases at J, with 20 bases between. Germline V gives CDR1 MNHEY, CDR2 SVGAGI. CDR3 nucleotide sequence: TGTGCCAGCAAACCGAGCCTCGTGGGTTACGGCTACACCTTC. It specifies CASKPSLVGYGYTF.

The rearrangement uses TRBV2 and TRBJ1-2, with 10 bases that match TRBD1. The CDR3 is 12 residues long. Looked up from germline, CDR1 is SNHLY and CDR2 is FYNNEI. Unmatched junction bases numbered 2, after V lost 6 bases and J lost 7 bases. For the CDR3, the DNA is TGTGCCAGCAGAGACAGGGGGCCTGGCTACACCTTC. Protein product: CASRDRGPGYTF.

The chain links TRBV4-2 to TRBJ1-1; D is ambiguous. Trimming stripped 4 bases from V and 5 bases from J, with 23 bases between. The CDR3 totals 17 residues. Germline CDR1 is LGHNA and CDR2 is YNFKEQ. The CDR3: CASSLRWAQAAGTEAFF. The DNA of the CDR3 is TGTGCCAGCAGCCTACGGTGGGCCCAAGCCGCGGGTACTGAAGCTTTCTTT.